The rows below give T cell receptor beta chains drawn from one sample of a study of a mutant IDH1 vaccine in newly diagnosed glioma. Their cognate antigens are unknown. TCRdb's copy holds only in-frame clones and misses some; the assay was immunoSEQ multiplex PCR. This table has around 25,000 clones, around 77% appearing once. Specimen: PBMCs, collected from a glioma patient whose treatment included an IDH1 peptide vaccine. The receptors stem from a woman aged 18 to 35 with glioma. Each CDR3 is given with its conserved first and last residue. The D gene is left open where the match is weak. Size is stated for part of the rows, as once, few or many counts, or as a class when the clone is expanded.

d_call clone_size j_call v_call cdr3_aa cdr3_nt
TRBD2 - TRBJ2-2 TRBV7-2 CASSSTSGRTGELFF TGTGCCAGCAGCTCGACTAGCGGGAGGACCGGGGAGCTGTTTTTT
- - TRBJ2-5 TRBV6-1 CASSDEGSAFQETQYF TGTGCCAGCAGTGATGAGGGGTCCGCTTTCCAAGAGACCCAGTACTTC
TRBD1 - TRBJ1-5 TRBV6-6 CASTGTGVEWRPQHF TGTGCCAGCACTGGGACAGGCGTTGAGTGGAGGCCCCAGCATTTT
- few TRBJ2-6 TRBV30 CAWSVSGANVLTF TGTGCCTGGAGTGTATCCGGGGCCAACGTCCTGACTTTC
TRBD1 - TRBJ2-3 TRBV5-8 CASSAKDRVMEDTQYF TGTGCCAGCAGCGCGAAGGACAGGGTCATGGAAGATACGCAGTATTTT
- - TRBJ1-1 TRBV7-9 CASSTTMNTEAFF TGTGCCAGCAGCACGACCATGAACACTGAAGCTTTCTTT
- - TRBJ1-6 TRBV18 CASSPASYSPLHF TGTGCCAGCTCACCAGCCAGTTACTCACCCCTCCACTTT
- few TRBJ1-4 TRBV2 CASSGDTSTNEKLFF TGTGCCAGCAGTGGGGACACATCAACTAATGAAAAACTGTTTTTT
- once TRBJ2-3 TRBV6-5 CASSYVGASTDTQYF TGTGCCAGCAGTTACGTTGGCGCCAGCACAGATACGCAGTATTTT
- - TRBJ2-2 TRBV6-4 CASSDYQGHTGELFF TGTGCCAGCAGTGACTACCAGGGGCACACCGGGGAGCTGTTTTTT
- - TRBJ2-5 TRBV5-1 CASNLPGANQETQYF TGCGCCAGCAATCTCCCTGGAGCAAACCAAGAGACCCAGTACTTC
TRBD1 - TRBJ1-4 TRBV6-6 CASSKAGTANEKLFF TGTGCCAGCAGCAAAGCCGGGACAGCAAATGAAAAACTGTTTTTT
TRBD2 - TRBJ2-3 TRBV7-2 CASSLGWGLAGDTQYF TGTGCCAGCAGCTTAGGGTGGGGACTAGCCGGGGATACGCAGTATTTT
- - TRBJ2-3 TRBV6-5 CASSYSVSTDTQYF TGTGCCAGCAGTTACTCGGTTAGCACAGATACGCAGTATTTT
- - TRBJ2-1 TRBV19 CASSIGWSNEQFF TGTGCCAGTAGTATCGGTTGGAGCAATGAGCAGTTCTTC
- few TRBJ1-1 TRBV9 CASRVSPSGTEAFF TGTGCCAGCAGGGTTAGTCCCTCGGGGACTGAAGCTTTCTTT
- - TRBJ1-1 TRBV5-1 CASSLVTSVNTEAFF TGCGCCAGCAGCTTGGTGACCTCCGTGAACACTGAAGCTTTCTTT
- - TRBJ2-7 TRBV7-9 CASSPKDSYEQYF TGTGCCAGCAGCCCGAAGGACAGTTACGAGCAGTACTTC
- - TRBJ2-1 TRBV4-1 CASSHSDPYNEQFF TGCGCCAGCAGCCATTCCGACCCTTACAATGAGCAGTTCTTC
TRBD1 - TRBJ2-5 TRBV18 CASSSDRVKETQYF TGTGCCAGCTCATCCGACAGGGTAAAAGAGACCCAGTACTTC
TRBD1 - TRBJ2-5 TRBV27 CASSLSGQGERTQYF TGTGCCAGCAGTTTATCGGGACAGGGGGAGAGGACCCAGTACTTC
TRBD1 - TRBJ2-7 TRBV6-5 CASRTGTGSYEQYF TGTGCCAGCAGAACCGGGACAGGGTCCTACGAGCAGTACTTC
- few TRBJ1-1 TRBV29-1 CSVYNTEAFF TGCAGCGTCTACAACACTGAAGCTTTCTTT
- - TRBJ1-2 TRBV11-3 CASSEPRTENYGYTF TGTGCCAGCAGCGAACCCCGGACAGAAAACTATGGCTACACCTTC
- - TRBJ2-1 TRBV5-1 CASSFRQGGNEQFF TGCGCCAGCAGCTTCCGCCAGGGTGGGAATGAGCAGTTCTTC
TRBD1 few TRBJ1-6 TRBV13 CASSFRDRLHF TGTGCCAGCAGCTTCCGGGACAGGCTCCACTTT
- - TRBJ2-2 TRBV7-2 CASSQGVAGELFF TGTGCCAGCAGCCAAGGGGTTGCCGGGGAGCTGTTTTTT
- few TRBJ1-2 TRBV6-5 CASGPPNYGYTF TGTGCCAGCGGACCCCCTAACTATGGCTACACCTTC
- - TRBJ2-1 TRBV29-1 CSVVEREYGEQFF TGCAGCGTTGTTGAACGGGAGTACGGTGAGCAGTTCTTC
- - TRBJ1-1 TRBV18 CASSPNGVNTEAFF TGTGCCAGCTCACCAAACGGCGTGAACACTGAAGCTTTCTTT
TRBD2 - TRBJ2-7 TRBV7-9 CASSGGTSGRSYEQYF TGTGCCAGCAGCGGAGGGACTAGCGGGCGTTCCTACGAGCAGTACTTC
- - TRBJ2-3 TRBV10-3 CAISESETDTQYF TGTGCCATCAGTGAGTCAGAGACAGATACGCAGTATTTT
- once TRBJ2-1 TRBV20-1 CSARGINEQFF TGCAGTGCTAGAGGGATCAATGAGCAGTTCTTC
- - TRBJ2-6 TRBV21-1 CASRKKCGGQDKNSGANVLTF TGTGCCAGCAGGAAAAAGTGTGGTGGACAGGATAAAAACTCTGGGGCCAACGTCCTGACTTTC
- medium-sized TRBJ1-5 TRBV5-4 CASSLPNQPQHF TGTGCCAGCAGCCTTCCCAATCAGCCCCAGCATTTT
- once TRBJ2-7 TRBV29-1 CSVRIQSYEQYF TGCAGCGTTCGGATACAGAGCTACGAGCAGTACTTC
- - TRBJ2-5 TRBV29-1 CSVGILTAETQYF TGCAGCGTTGGAATTTTGACCGCGGAGACCCAGTACTTC
- - TRBJ2-7 TRBV4-1 CASSQAGQGYEQYF TGCGCCAGCAGCCAAGCAGGGCAGGGGTACGAGCAGTACTTC
TRBD1 - TRBJ1-2 TRBV27 CASGRTGGTYGYTF TGTGCCAGCGGGCGGACAGGGGGTACCTATGGCTACACCTTC
- - TRBJ2-5 TRBV2 CASSGVAWGETQYF TGTGCCAGCAGTGGGGTTGCCTGGGGTGAGACCCAGTACTTC
TRBD1 - TRBJ2-4 TRBV15 CATSRDRGQGTDIQYF TGTGCCACCAGCAGAGATAGGGGACAGGGGACCGACATTCAGTACTTC
TRBD2 - TRBJ2-5 TRBV10-1 CASTVQGTSADQETQYF TGCGCCAGCACCGTCCAAGGGACTAGCGCCGATCAAGAGACCCAGTACTTC
- - TRBJ1-5 TRBV4-1 CASSQGQAGKQPQHF TGCGCCAGCAGCCAAGGACAGGCTGGGAAACAGCCCCAGCATTTT
- once TRBJ1-2 TRBV9 CASSVSATEAYGYTF TGTGCCAGCAGCGTATCAGCTACAGAGGCCTATGGCTACACCTTC
- - TRBJ2-7 TRBV2 CASSDAPGVGEQYF TGTGCCAGCAGTGATGCACCGGGGGTCGGCGAGCAGTACTTC
- - TRBJ2-5 TRBV12-5 CASGDGQNQETQYF TGTGCTAGTGGTGACGGACAGAACCAAGAGACCCAGTACTTC
- - TRBJ1-2 TRBV4-1 CASSQDLRRLDYGYTF TGCGCCAGCAGCCAAGATTTGCGGAGACTAGACTATGGCTACACCTTC
- - TRBJ2-7 TRBV7-9 CASSSRLYEQYF TGTGCCAGCAGCTCCCGGCTCTACGAGCAGTACTTC
TRBD1 - TRBJ1-1 TRBV10-3 CAIRPTGGSNTEAFF TGTGCCATCAGACCGACAGGGGGCAGTAACACTGAAGCTTTCTTT
TRBD2 - TRBJ2-2 TRBV6-1 CASSDGLAGHPGELFF TGTGCCAGCAGTGATGGACTAGCGGGTCACCCCGGGGAGCTGTTTTTT
- - TRBJ2-1 TRBV6-6 CASSPAGTQQFF TGTGCCAGCAGTCCCGCCGGGACACAGCAGTTCTTC
- - TRBJ2-7 TRBV19 CASTPTGRSYEQYF TGTGCCAGTACCCCTACAGGGAGATCCTACGAGCAGTACTTC
- - TRBJ2-7 TRBV7-2 CASSPQAAVYEQYF TGTGCCAGCAGCCCACAAGCCGCGGTTTACGAGCAGTACTTC
- - TRBJ2-7 TRBV7-2 CASSFSIEQYF TGTGCCAGCAGCTTTAGCATCGAGCAGTACTTC
TRBD2 - TRBJ2-3 TRBV7-9 CASSRGASGIFTDTQYF TGTGCCAGCAGCCGAGGGGCTAGCGGGATATTCACAGATACGCAGTATTTT
- few TRBJ2-6 TRBV4-2 CASSQDGIGSSGANVLTF TGTGCCAGCAGCCAAGATGGTATAGGAAGCTCTGGGGCCAACGTCCTGACTTTC
- - TRBJ2-3 TRBV5-1 CASSSLGPNAREPSTDTQYF TGCGCCAGCAGCTCATTGGGCCCCAATGCGAGGGAACCTAGCACAGATACGCAGTATTTT
TRBD1 - TRBJ2-5 TRBV4-2 CASSQRGGSQETQYF TGTGCCAGCAGCCAACGAGGGGGCAGCCAAGAGACCCAGTACTTC
TRBD2 - TRBJ2-3 TRBV19 CASSRAGVVDTQYF TGTGCCAGTAGTAGGGCGGGAGTCGTTGATACGCAGTATTTT